The 27 T cell receptor beta chains reported below all come from one sample, sequenced in a study of T cells in tuberculosis. Assay used: immunoSEQ multiplex PCR; TCRdb lists only in-frame clones, some missing. The repertoire holds 40,000 to 45,000 clones, with roughly 94% as singletons. Sequenced input: PBMCs. These receptors were taken from a donor aged 5 to 30 with latent tuberculosis or without tuberculosis infection. Some clones in this sample may be carry-over from other donors' samples.

This sequence joins TRBV27 and TRBJ1-2; 7 positions match TRBD1. The germline V gene encodes CDR1 MNHEY and CDR2 SMNVEV (reference sequence). The V segment lost 3 bases and the J segment 2 bases; nucleotides outside the gene matches: 9. This CDR3 is built from 16 residues. Written as DNA, the CDR3 is TGTGCCAGCAGTTTTCTCTTGACAGGGTTGAACTATGGCTACACCTTC. Protein product: CASSFLLTGLNYGYTF.

The chain links TRBV5-1 to TRBJ2-1; TRBD2 is a possible D gene (6 bases). CDR1 is SGHRS, CDR2 YFSETQ, per germline. This CDR3 spans 15 amino acids. V was clipped by 5 bases and J by 9 bases, with 21 bases between them. The CDR3 is CASSVGGTLDSEQFF. CDR3 DNA: TGCGCCAGCAGTGTAGGCGGGACTCTGGATTCTGAGCAGTTCTTC.

V usage is TRBV10-3 and J usage is TRBJ2-1; 9 bases are a match to TRBD1. Germline CDR1 ENHRY, CDR2 SYGVKD. The CDR3 is made up of 18 amino acids. The V segment lost 4 bases and the J segment 8 bases; nucleotides outside the gene matches: 18. The CDR3 nucleotides read TGTGCCATCAGTGTGACCTGGGGGACAGGGCGGGAGTTCGATGAGCAGTTCTTC. Its translation: CAISVTWGTGREFDEQFF.

The CDR3 nucleotides read TGTGCCAGCAACCCGGACAGGGGGAGCAATCAGCCCCAGCATTTT. Protein: CASNPDRGSNQPQHF. This sequence joins TRBV28 and TRBJ1-5, with TRBD1 identical over 10 bases. With 7 bases clipped from V and 1 base from J, the junction kept 4 bases outside the gene matches. This CDR3 has 15 residues. CDR1 MDHEN and CDR2 SYDVKM come from the germline V gene.

The CDR3 sequence: CASSLQGESYGYTF. The CDR3 bases are TGCGCCAGCAGCCTCCAGGGGGAATCATATGGCTACACCTTC. The chain combines TRBV5-1 with TRBJ1-2, with 7 nucleotides matching TRBD1. CDR1 and CDR2 from the germline V gene are SGHRS and YFSETQ. Trimming took 4 bases from V and 5 from J; bases not matched to a gene: 8. This CDR3 spans 14 amino acids.

This chain links TRBV29-1 with TRBJ1-4, with D hard to call. Germline V CDR1 and CDR2: SQVTM, ANQGSEA. The CDR3 covers 15 residues. V gave up 6 bases and J gave up 0 bases, with 14 bases separating them. The CDR3 spells CSVRITASTNEKLFF. CDR3 nucleotide sequence: TGCAGCGTCCGCATCACAGCATCAACTAATGAAAAACTGTTTTTT.

The chain carries TRBV5-1 and TRBJ1-1; the D gene is possibly TRBD1 (5 bases). Trimming pared 0 bases from V and 1 base from J, leaving 13 bases between. This CDR3 is 16 amino acids long. Looked up from germline, CDR1 is SGHRS and CDR2 is YFSETQ. The DNA for the CDR3 is TGCGCCAGCAGCTTGGCAGGGTTTGAGTCGAACACTGAAGCTTTCTTT. It specifies CASSLAGFESNTEAFF. The entire variable domain, with the rest obtained from reference TRBV5-1 and TRBJ1-1, is as follows: KAGVTQTPRYLIKTRGQQVTLSCSPISGHRSVSWYQQTPGQGLQFLFEYFSETQRNKGNFPGRFSGRQFSNSRSEMNVSTLELGDSALYLCASSLAGFESNTEAFFGQGTRLTVV.

This sequence joins TRBV4-1 and TRBJ2-6, with TRBD1 identical over 9 bases. This CDR3 has 18 residues. After removal of 0 bases from V and 4 bases from J, the junction contained 7 bases not matched to a gene. Germline lookup yields CDR1 MGHRA and CDR2 YSYEKL. The CDR3 bases are TGCGCCAGCAGCCAAGAGAGGGACAGGGATACGGGGGCCAACGTCCTGACTTTC. Its protein product is CASSQERDRDTGANVLTF.

The rearrangement uses TRBV7-7 and TRBJ2-6; D may be TRBD1 (6 bases). The CDR3 has 16 amino acids. V dropped 5 bases and J dropped 0 bases, with 11 bases sitting between them. Germline V lookup: CDR1 SSHAT, CDR2 FNYEAQ (reference sequence). The CDR3 sequence: CASSRLDSSGANVLTF. Written as DNA, the CDR3 is TGTGCCAGCAGCCGCTTGGACAGCTCTGGGGCCAACGTCCTGACTTTC.

The CDR3 DNA follows: TGTGCCCTATCCGGGACAGGGGTTAGCTCCTACGAGCAGTACTTC. It specifies CALSGTGVSSYEQYF. The chain has TRBV30 and TRBJ2-7, with 10 positions matching TRBD1. The V gene's germline CDR1 is GTSNPN and CDR2 SVGIG (reference sequence). V trimming: 8 bases; J trimming: 0 bases; junction bases outside the gene matches: 10. There are 15 residues in the CDR3.

The CDR3 DNA sequence: TGTGCCAGTAGTATAGGTCCGGACAGGAACACTGAAGCTTTCTTT. Protein product: CASSIGPDRNTEAFF. The genes are TRBV19 and TRBJ1-1, with D perhaps TRBD1 (6 bases). This CDR3 is 15 amino acids long. Germline assignment: CDR1 LNHDA and CDR2 SQIVND (reference sequence). The V gene lost 1 base and the J gene lost 1 base, with 10 bases spanning the gap.

This chain links TRBV27 with TRBJ2-3, with TRBD2 identical over 13 bases. The CDR3 length is 17 residues. Germline CDR1 and CDR2: MNHEY and SMNVEV (reference sequence). V was pared by 5 bases and J by 7 bases, with 12 bases of the junction left unmatched. The CDR3 is CASSLPGLAGELNTQYF. Here the CDR3 DNA reads TGTGCCAGCAGTCTACCAGGACTAGCGGGAGAGTTAAATACGCAGTATTTT.

The gene calls are TRBV4-2 and TRBJ2-1, with a tentative D call TRBD1 (7 bases). The CDR3 sequence is 12 residues long. The germline V and J ends were trimmed by 4 bases and 14 bases, with 15 bases remaining between them. Germline CDR1 and CDR2: LGHNA and YNFKEQ. DNA for the CDR3: TGTGCCAGCAGCCTCGCCAGGGGGGAAAAGTTCTTC. Amino acid sequence: CASSLARGEKFF.

Here the CDR3 reads CASSPGGETQYF. The CDR3 coding sequence is TGTGCCAGCAGTCCGGGGGGAGAGACCCAGTACTTC. The rearrangement uses TRBV27 and TRBJ2-5, with 7 bases lining up with TRBD2. V was clipped by 5 bases and J by 4 bases; unmatched bases: 1. This CDR3 comprises 12 residues. In germline, CDR1 is MNHEY, CDR2 SMNVEV (reference sequence).

This chain joins TRBV7-2 and TRBJ2-7; 12 bases line up with TRBD2. The CDR3 is made up of 15 amino acids. CDR1 SGHTA and CDR2 FQGNSA come from the germline V gene. J was trimmed by 2 bases and V by 5 bases; bases with no gene match: 4. CDR3 protein: CASSRGLAGPYEQYF. The CDR3 nucleotides read TGTGCCAGCAGCCGCGGACTAGCGGGACCCTACGAGCAGTACTTC. The whole variable domain, filled in from reference TRBV7-2 and TRBJ2-7, reads GAGVSQSPSNKVTEKGKDVELRCDPISGHTALYWYRQSLGQGLEFLIYFQGNSAPDKSGLPSDRFSAERTGGSVSTLTIQRTQQEDSAVYLCASSRGLAGPYEQYFGPGTRLTVT.

The V call is TRBV7-3, the J call TRBJ1-2, with no clear D. This CDR3 has 14 residues. The germline V gene has CDR1 SGHTA and CDR2 FQGTGA. Trimming took 1 base from V and 6 from J, leaving 12 bases between them. The CDR3 protein is CASSLNRGLNGYTF. For the CDR3, the DNA is TGTGCCAGCAGCTTAAACCGTGGCCTGAATGGCTACACCTTC.

This clone was seen once. The chain recombines TRBV4-1 with TRBJ2-7, with 8 bases lining up with TRBD2. From germline, CDR1 is MGHRA and CDR2 YSYEKL. The CDR3 loop spans 16 amino acids. The J segment lost 0 bases and the V segment lost 1 base, leaving 5 bases of the junction unmatched. In nucleotides, the CDR3 is TGCGCCAGCAGCCAAGGGGCAGCGGGAGACTCCTACGAGCAGTACTTC. As protein: CASSQGAAGDSYEQYF.

V gene TRBV5-5 combines with J gene TRBJ2-1; TRBD2 aligns across 10 bases. From germline, CDR1 is SGHKS and CDR2 YYEKEE (reference sequence). CDR3 length equals 16 residues. Losses at the gene ends were 2 bases for V and 8 bases for J; bases not matched to a gene: 10. DNA of the CDR3: TGTGCCAGCAGCTTATTTGATAGCGGGAGGATTGATGAGCAGTTCTTC. This translates into CASSLFDSGRIDEQFF.

This clone came up once. The chain is built from TRBV5-1 and TRBJ2-3; TRBD2 aligns across 10 bases. Per the germline V gene, CDR1 is SGHRS and CDR2 is YFSETQ. V gave up 0 bases and J gave up 7 bases; unmatched junction bases: 8. CDR3 length: 16 residues. CDR3 loop: CASSLEGASGRNTQYF. The CDR3 DNA reads as TGCGCCAGCAGCTTGGAGGGGGCTAGCGGGAGAAATACGCAGTATTTT.

The CDR3 region is CASSTDRGNGYTF. In DNA form, the CDR3 reads TGTGCCAGCAGCACGGACAGGGGGAATGGCTACACCTTC. The chain employs TRBV27 and TRBJ1-2; 10 nucleotides agree with TRBD1. Germline V gene sequence: CDR1 MNHEY, CDR2 SMNVEV (reference sequence). V was clipped by 6 bases and J by 6 bases; unmatched bases: 4. The CDR3 length is 13 residues.

The CDR3: CASSFGQFAAAQHF. CDR3 DNA sequence: TGTGCCAGCAGTTTCGGACAGTTTGCAGCGGCCCAGCATTTT. The chain recombines TRBV28 with TRBJ1-5, with D maybe TRBD1 (6 bases). Germline V gene lookup returns CDR1 MDHEN and CDR2 SYDVKM. This CDR3 has 14 amino acids. V lost 3 bases to trimming and J lost 11 bases, with 17 bases between them.

The sample holds one count of this clone. The V gene is TRBV21-1, the J gene TRBJ2-5; TRBD1 reflects the table's D call only, with no check against the DNA. TRBV21-1 is shown as a pseudogene. The CDR3 is made up of 14 amino acids. CDR3 sequence reads: CASEVQGRQETQYF. CDR3 coding DNA: TGTGCCAGCGAGGTACAGGGGCGTCAAGAGACCCAGTACTTC.

The chain employs TRBV28 and TRBJ1-1, with D tentatively TRBD1 (5 bases). CDR3 length: 13 amino acids. Trimming removed 2 bases from V and 5 bases from J, with 9 bases in between. Looked up from germline, CDR1 is MDHEN and CDR2 is SYDVKM. The CDR3 DNA follows: TGTGCCAGCAGTTTAGACGGGGGGACTGAAGCTTTCTTT. Protein product: CASSLDGGTEAFF.

CDR3 loop: CASSSMTGLNTEAFF. CDR3 DNA: TGTGCCAGCAGCTCGATGACAGGCTTGAACACTGAAGCTTTCTTT. The rearrangement joins TRBV7-8 to TRBJ1-1; a possible D gene is TRBD1 (6 bases). Germline assignment: CDR1 SGHVS and CDR2 FQNEAQ. CDR3 length: 15 amino acids. Trimming cost V 4 bases and J 0 bases, with 12 bases left between them.

The rearrangement joins TRBV4-3 to TRBJ1-3; D remains unclear. V lost 0 bases to trimming and J lost 0 bases, with 9 bases between them. The germline gives CDR1 LGHNA, CDR2 YSLEER. The CDR3 length is 16 residues. CDR3 sequence reads: CASSQDREGSGNTIYF. Here the CDR3 DNA reads TGCGCCAGCAGCCAAGACAGAGAGGGCTCTGGAAACACCATATATTTT.

This chain joins TRBV10-3 and TRBJ2-7; tentatively, D is TRBD2 (6 bases). CDR3 size: 16 residues. V gave up 3 bases and J gave up 0 bases, with 15 bases separating them. CDR1 is ENHRY, CDR2 SYGVKD, per germline. The DNA for the CDR3 is TGTGCCATCAGTGACCTGGGGGGACCTCGCTCCTACGAGCAGTACTTC. Protein: CAISDLGGPRSYEQYF.

The CDR3: CASSFLALSGNTIYF. The CDR3 DNA is TGTGCCAGCAGCTTCTTAGCACTCTCTGGAAACACCATATATTTT. The chain uses TRBV7-2 and TRBJ1-3; no reliable D call. Germline-derived CDR1 and CDR2 are SGHTA and FQGNSA. V lost 3 bases to trimming and J lost 0 bases, with 9 bases between them. CDR3 length equals 15 residues.